Listed below are T cell receptor beta chains from one sample, sequenced in a study of T-cell memory formation after mild COVID-19. One entry per CDR3 protein results from TCRdb running MiXCR on the 5' RACE reads. The table has 550,000 to 700,000 distinct CDR3 sequences, approximately 18% seen once; the top ten hold more than 10%. Sequences were obtained from PBMCs or a T cell subset sorted from them (not recorded which). These receptors originate from an adult woman who had mild COVID-19 (a few samples of this study predate the infection). Cell type and time point are not known. CDR3s include the opening cysteine and the closing phenylalanine or tryptophan.

V gene: TRBV4-2
CDR3 protein: CASSHSRTGATGELFF

V gene: TRBV11-2
CDR3 protein: CASSDRGLPTDSPLHF

V gene: TRBV4-2
CDR3 protein: CASSLERWGTGELFF

V gene: TRBV6-6
CDR3 protein: CASVVMSGGYSTGELFF

V gene: TRBV20-1
CDR3 protein: CSARDSRHSGKTQYF

V gene: TRBV20-1
CDR3 protein: CSARGGGRAHYEQYF

V gene: TRBV24-1
CDR3 protein: CATSDPSSGGTQETQYF

V gene: TRBV27
CDR3 protein: CASSLWSAETSGTNSYEQYF

V gene: TRBV19
CDR3 protein: CASSPNGPGEAFF

V gene: TRBV12-3/TRBV12-4
CDR3 protein: CASSFVGGAGEQFF

V gene: TRBV4-1
CDR3 protein: CASSQERNTDTQYF

V gene: TRBV19
CDR3 protein: CASSIGSLAGGNEQFF

V gene: TRBV6-2/TRBV6-3
CDR3 protein: CASSWATSEQYF

V gene: TRBV30
CDR3 protein: CAWSSAPGDYNEQFF

V gene: TRBV7-7
CDR3 protein: CASSRTGGINEQFF

V gene: TRBV6-5
CDR3 protein: CASSYSGQGFYGYTF

V gene: TRBV4-3
CDR3 protein: CASSQRTGATGELFF

V gene: TRBV11-2
CDR3 protein: CASSRRGPANSPLHF

V gene: TRBV5-1
CDR3 protein: CASSSLEGYYGYTF

V gene: TRBV29-1
CDR3 protein: CSVLTASRSYNEQFF

V gene: TRBV29-1
CDR3 protein: CSVVAGDYGYTF

V gene: TRBV6-5
CDR3 protein: CASSYGRGTLGFF

V gene: TRBV5-1
CDR3 protein: CASLRDTSTDTQYF

V gene: TRBV9
CDR3 protein: CASSASGDYRIGDEQFF

V gene: TRBV9
CDR3 protein: CASSQRPSGGITDTQYF

V gene: TRBV6-6
CDR3 protein: CASSQRGTSGRIDTQYF

V gene: TRBV3-1
CDR3 protein: CASSRYNTGELFF

V gene: TRBV21-1
CDR3 protein: CASSKEGTLPEAFF

V gene: TRBV15
CDR3 protein: CATSRDGQPTDTQYF

V gene: TRBV6-5
CDR3 protein: CASSSSTGTHEQYF

V gene: TRBV12-3/TRBV12-4
CDR3 protein: CASRAALTGELFF

V gene: TRBV11-2
CDR3 protein: CASSLESGGEQFF

V gene: TRBV6-6
CDR3 protein: CASSYGRGHGNTEAFF

V gene: TRBV24-1
CDR3 protein: CATSDVLQTQYF

V gene: TRBV7-9
CDR3 protein: CASSSVTRRQGRDTQYF

V gene: TRBV24-1
CDR3 protein: CATSRLTGTGRETQYF

V gene: TRBV19
CDR3 protein: CASSMVGGGTEAFF

V gene: TRBV7-6
CDR3 protein: CASSPRLAGGRDTQYF

V gene: TRBV30
CDR3 protein: CAWSQQGQPKRYEQYF

V gene: TRBV3-1
CDR3 protein: CASSQGLEGGRETQYF

V gene: TRBV6-5
CDR3 protein: CASSYAGGYEQYF

V gene: TRBV30
CDR3 protein: CAWSGQRISYEQYF

V gene: TRBV7-9
CDR3 protein: CASSSQYTDTQYF

V gene: TRBV14
CDR3 protein: CASSLVPRGSNEQFF

V gene: TRBV12-3/TRBV12-4
CDR3 protein: CASSLSGLSTDTQYF

V gene: TRBV9
CDR3 protein: CASSVQGPTEAFF

V gene: TRBV18
CDR3 protein: CASSLGSLEYLEDTQYF

V gene: TRBV7-6
CDR3 protein: CASSAGLPLYNEQFF

V gene: TRBV4-1
CDR3 protein: CASSHLSSSYNEQFF

V gene: TRBV7-6
CDR3 protein: CASSPRLAGAKNIQYF

V gene: TRBV28
CDR3 protein: CASLLAGFTGELFF

V gene: TRBV7-9
CDR3 protein: CASSPPALADTYNEQFF

V gene: TRBV7-6
CDR3 protein: CASSPGHSSTDTQYF

V gene: TRBV4-1
CDR3 protein: CASSRNRAATSGANVLTF

V gene: TRBV28
CDR3 protein: CASSLGTGGEIGANVLTF

V gene: TRBV20-1
CDR3 protein: CSARDPRVGNTGELFF

V gene: TRBV6-1
CDR3 protein: CASNGHGQPQHF

V gene: TRBV12-3/TRBV12-4
CDR3 protein: CASSAPFQGRPYEQYF